This T cell receptor beta chain is from a study of T cell responses to AZD1222 COVID-19 vaccine. The CDR3 has 14 amino acids. V dropped 5 bases and J dropped 0 bases, with 10 bases sitting between them. Germline CDR1 is SGHVS and CDR2 is FQNEAQ. This clone has only one observation. Data came from immunoSEQ multiplex PCR; TCRdb stores just in-frame clones and leaves some out. This repertoire shows roughly 120,000 clones, just under 90% found once; its top ten account for roughly 4.5%. The material sequenced was peripheral blood, taken on day 0 of AZD1222 vaccination. The rearrangement joins TRBV7-8 to TRBJ1-1; the D gene is possibly TRBD1 (5 bases). The origin of this receptor is an adult in good health. The CDR3 DNA reads as TGTGCCAGCAGCATCGGGACCTTGAACACTGAAGCTTTCTTT. Its protein product is CASSIGTLNTEAFF.